Each of the 29 T cell receptor beta chains below was sequenced from the same sample in a study of blood T cell repertoires in COVID-19. Sequencing was performed with immunoSEQ multiplex PCR; in TCRdb, only in-frame clones are kept and a portion is missing. There are tens of thousands of clones in the sample; roughly four fifths occur only once, and about 1.2% lies in the top ten. Input material: peripheral blood. The receptors here all came from an elderly woman with acute or convalescent COVID-19.

The J gene is TRBJ1-1, the V gene TRBV11-2, with D unclear. The CDR3 contains 13 residues. V was trimmed by 0 bases and J by 4 bases, leaving 6 bases between them. The germline gives CDR1 SGHAT, CDR2 FQNNGV. The CDR3 region is CASSLERATEAFF. DNA for the CDR3: TGTGCCAGCAGCTTAGAGAGGGCCACTGAAGCTTTCTTT.

The CDR3 reads CASSLQAYTDTQYF. In nucleotides, the CDR3 is TGTGCCAGCAGTTTGCAGGCCTACACAGATACGCAGTATTTT. The chain employs TRBV6-5 and TRBJ2-3; no clear D. V dropped 4 bases and J dropped 2 bases, with 10 bases sitting between them. The CDR3 length is 14 residues. Germline V gene sequence: CDR1 MNHEY, CDR2 SVGAGI.

The rearrangement links TRBV7-2 to TRBJ2-1; possible D gene TRBD2, 5 bases. The germline V gene has CDR1 SGHTA and CDR2 FQGNSA. CDR3 length equals 14 residues. With 6 bases removed from V and 5 bases from J, the gap between germline ends came to 14 bases. The CDR3 region is CASSPAGRNNEQFF. CDR3 bases: TGTGCCAGCAGTCCCGCGGGCAGGAACAATGAGCAGTTCTTC.

The rearrangement joins TRBV10-1 to TRBJ2-3; no firm D call. This CDR3 is 12 amino acids long. Trimming pared 6 bases from V and 4 bases from J, leaving 8 bases between. Germline CDR1 WNHNN, CDR2 SYGVQD (reference sequence). The CDR3 loop reads CASSRGPDTQYF. CDR3 nucleotide sequence: TGCGCCAGCAGCCGTGGGCCAGATACGCAGTATTTT.

The J gene is TRBJ1-1, the V gene TRBV6-4; no clear D gene. Germline loops: CDR1 MRHNA, CDR2 SNTAGT. The CDR3 is 17 residues long. The V gene lost 6 bases and the J gene lost 2 bases, with 22 bases spanning the gap. The CDR3 bases are TGTGCCAGCAGCCGGGATTTGATAACCCAGACCAACACTGAAGCTTTCTTT. It codes for CASSRDLITQTNTEAFF.

V and J are TRBV5-4 and TRBJ2-3, with TRBD2 matching 11 bases. The ends lost 3 bases at V and 3 bases at J; junction bases unmatched: 6. CDR1 SGHNT and CDR2 YYREEE come from the germline V gene (reference sequence). CDR3 size: 16 residues. The CDR3 bases are TGTGCCAGCAGCTCCACTAGCGGGGGCTGGACAGATACGCAGTATTTT. It codes for CASSSTSGGWTDTQYF.

This clone was recorded once. This chain connects TRBV7-9 to TRBJ1-2; D remains unclear. The CDR3 has 13 amino acids. The germline V gene has CDR1 SEHNR and CDR2 FQNEAQ (reference sequence). Trimming took 5 bases from V and 0 from J, leaving 7 bases between them. The chain's CDR3 is CASSPRSNYGYTF. The CDR3 DNA reads as TGTGCCAGCAGCCCACGGTCTAACTATGGCTACACCTTC.

The rearrangement joins TRBV5-1 to TRBJ2-1, with 9 bases identical to TRBD2. Germline V lookup: CDR1 SGHRS, CDR2 YFSETQ. The CDR3 is made up of 16 amino acids. V lost 2 bases and J lost 3; bases outside the gene matches: 6. CDR3 in amino acids: CASSFAAGGVYNEQFF. CDR3 nucleotides: TGCGCCAGCAGCTTTGCAGCGGGGGGCGTCTACAATGAGCAGTTCTTC.

This clone was recorded only once. The V and J genes are TRBV7-2 and TRBJ1-5; D not certain. V was cut by 5 bases and J by 9 bases, with 17 bases left in between. Germline V gene sequence: CDR1 SGHTA, CDR2 FQGNSA. The CDR3 is 14 residues long. CDR3 nucleotide sequence: TGTGCCAGCAGCCCCGACCCCGGCAGGCGGCCCCAGCATTTT. Its protein product is CASSPDPGRRPQHF.

The sample holds one count of this clone. This chain links TRBV7-9 with TRBJ1-1; a possible D gene is TRBD1 (6 bases). V was pared by 4 bases and J by 4 bases, with 10 bases between. The CDR3 contains 13 residues. The germline gives CDR1 SEHNR, CDR2 FQNEAQ (reference sequence). CDR3 DNA sequence: TGTGCCAGCAGCTCTCGGACAGCCACTGAAGCTTTCTTT. Its protein is CASSSRTATEAFF.

Written as DNA, the CDR3 is TGTGCCAGCAGCTTAAACCAGAGATCGGGTGGTTCACCCCTCCACTTT. Its translation is CASSLNQRSGGSPLHF. The V call is TRBV7-3, the J call TRBJ1-6; D unclear. The germline V gene encodes CDR1 SGHTA and CDR2 FQGTGA. V lost 1 base to trimming and J lost 9 bases, with 16 bases between them. The CDR3 extends over 16 amino acids.

This sequence joins TRBV3-1 (or the pseudogene TRBV3-2) and TRBJ2-5; TRBD2 matches at 16 bases. The germline V gene encodes CDR1 LGHDT and CDR2 YNNKEL (reference sequence). The V and J ends lost 6 bases and 5 bases, in that order; junction bases with no gene match: 3. This CDR3 region has 15 residues. DNA of the CDR3: TGTGCCAGCAGTCCGGGACTAGCGGGAGGGGAGACCCAGTACTTC. This codes for CASSPGLAGGETQYF.

The genes are TRBV27 and TRBJ2-7; tentative D call: TRBD2 (5 bases). Trimming cost V 6 bases and J 3 bases, with 12 bases left between them. The germline V gene encodes CDR1 MNHEY and CDR2 SMNVEV (reference sequence). CDR3 length: 13 amino acids. The CDR3 DNA reads TGTGCCAGCAGAAGGCAGGAGGACTACGAGCAGTACTTC. This encodes CASRRQEDYEQYF.

This chain uses TRBV5-4 with TRBJ2-1; D possibly corresponds to TRBD2 (6 bases). The CDR3 length is 15 residues. CDR1 is SGHNT and CDR2 is YYREEE in the germline V gene (reference sequence). The V end lost 2 bases, the J end lost 2 bases, and 11 bases lay between the germline ends. CDR3 DNA: TGTGCCAGCAGCTTTGCGGGAATCGCCTACAATGAGCAGTTCTTC. This translates into CASSFAGIAYNEQFF.

The V gene is TRBV28, the J gene TRBJ1-2; D not certain. Trimming removed 10 bases at V and 2 bases at J, with 14 bases between. The CDR3 length is 13 residues. Germline V CDR1 and CDR2: MDHEN, SYDVKM. The chain's CDR3 is CATHNRLNYGYTF. In DNA form, the CDR3 reads TGTGCCACCCACAACAGATTGAACTATGGCTACACCTTC.

This clone was counted a few times. The genes are TRBV4-1 and TRBJ2-2; 11 bases match TRBD2. The CDR3 runs 17 residues. Trimming cost V 5 bases and J 5 bases; bases outside gene matches: 10. Germline V gene lookup returns CDR1 MGHRA and CDR2 YSYEKL. CDR3 protein: CASSLTSGIEGTGELFF. CDR3 bases: TGCGCCAGCAGCTTGACTAGCGGGATCGAAGGGACCGGGGAGCTGTTTTTT.

The chain carries TRBV5-4 and TRBJ2-3; TRBD2 might be the D (7 bases). Germline V CDR1 and CDR2: SGHNT, YYREEE (reference sequence). The germline V and J ends were trimmed by 0 bases and 1 base, with 12 bases remaining between them. The CDR3 sequence is 16 residues long. The CDR3 sequence: CASSLALGGGTDTQYF. The CDR3 region has the DNA TGTGCCAGCAGCTTGGCACTAGGGGGGGGCACAGATACGCAGTATTTT.

The gene calls are TRBV3-1 (or the pseudogene TRBV3-2) and TRBJ2-4; D perhaps matches TRBD2 (6 bases). In germline, CDR1 is LGHDT, CDR2 YNNKEL (reference sequence). The CDR3 covers 13 residues. V lost 4 bases and J 8 bases, leaving 12 bases between the germline ends. The CDR3 region is CASSRWGEDIQYF. CDR3 bases: TGTGCCAGCAGCCGCTGGGGGGAGGACATTCAGTACTTC.

This chain joins TRBV14 and TRBJ2-2; D remains unclear. This CDR3 contains 13 residues. V was cut by 2 bases and J by 7 bases, with 8 bases left in between. Germline V gene lookup returns CDR1 SGHDN and CDR2 FVKESK. CDR3 loop: CASSQWRHGELFF. CDR3 in DNA: TGTGCCAGCAGCCAATGGCGGCACGGGGAGCTGTTTTTT.

The chain couples TRBV12-3 or TRBV12-4 to TRBJ2-3; possible D gene TRBD2, 5 bases. V lost 6 bases and J lost 1, with 8 bases in between. The CDR3 contains 13 residues. CDR3 sequence (DNA): TGTGCCAGCAGCTCCGGGGGCACAGATACGCAGTATTTT. This codes for CASSSGGTDTQYF.

The genes are TRBV5-1 and TRBJ2-5, with a weak D call TRBD1 (6 bases). The CDR3 runs to 14 residues. Germline-derived CDR1 and CDR2 are SGHRS and YFSETQ. The V and J ends lost 2 bases and 7 bases respectively, with 15 bases between them. The CDR3 protein is CASSFMTGDGTQYF. The CDR3 bases are TGCGCCAGCAGCTTTATGACAGGCGATGGGACCCAGTACTTC.

This chain links TRBV19 with TRBJ1-1; D call uncertain. The germline CDR1 and CDR2 sequences are LNHDA and SQIVND (reference sequence). Trimming took 4 bases from V and 0 from J, leaving 24 bases between them. This CDR3 is built from 19 residues. The CDR3 loop reads CASSTAREIITTLNTEAFF. Written as DNA, the CDR3 is TGTGCCAGTAGTACCGCTCGTGAGATAATAACGACTTTGAACACTGAAGCTTTCTTT. The full variable domain, with the rest looked up from reference TRBV19 and TRBJ1-1, is DGGITQSPKYLFRKEGQNVTLSCEQNLNHDAMYWYRQDPGQGLRLIYYSQIVNDFQKGDIAEGYSVSREKKESFPLTVTSAQKNPTAFYLCASSTAREIITTLNTEAFFGQGTRLTVV.

The V and J genes are TRBV9 and TRBJ2-2, with TRBD1 as a possible D gene (5 bases). V lost 4 bases and J 4 bases, leaving 11 bases between the germline ends. This CDR3 is built from 14 residues. Germline assignment: CDR1 SGDLS and CDR2 YYNGEE. DNA of the CDR3: TGTGCCAGCAGCTCTCAGGGTTCCACCGGGGAGCTGTTTTTT. This translates into CASSSQGSTGELFF.

The gene calls are TRBV28 and TRBJ1-1; unclear D gene. This CDR3 is 15 amino acids long. Trimming pared 6 bases from V and 5 bases from J, leaving 19 bases between. Germline lookup yields CDR1 MDHEN and CDR2 SYDVKM. The CDR3 DNA is TGTGCCAGCAGCGCATTTGGAGGGCAGACTACTGAAGCTTTCTTT. This encodes CASSAFGGQTTEAFF.

The J gene is TRBJ1-1, the V gene TRBV5-6, with D perhaps TRBD1 (6 bases). CDR1 SGHDT and CDR2 YYEEEE come from the germline V gene. CDR3 length equals 13 residues. Trimming took off 5 bases at V and 11 bases at J, with 19 bases between the two ends. Here the CDR3 reads CASRQGPQGSAFF. The DNA for the CDR3 is TGTGCCAGCAGACAAGGACCCCAGGGGTCGGCTTTCTTT.

The chain has TRBV6-5 and TRBJ2-1, with 7 bases that match TRBD1. The CDR3 has 12 amino acids. The trim removed 8 bases at V and 6 bases at J, leaving 4 bases unmatched. Germline CDR1 MNHEY, CDR2 SVGAGI. For the CDR3, the DNA is TGTGCCAGCTCCCGGGACAGCAATGAGCAGTTCTTC. Amino acid sequence: CASSRDSNEQFF.

The V call is TRBV18, the J call TRBJ1-1; 7 bases align to TRBD1. Trimming at V came to 6 bases and at J to 5 bases, leaving 12 bases not matched to a gene. Germline V gene data show CDR1 as KGHSH and CDR2 as LQKENI. The CDR3 sequence is 15 residues long. The CDR3 spells CASSQRQGGETEAFF. CDR3 nucleotide sequence: TGTGCCAGCTCCCAACGACAGGGAGGAGAAACTGAAGCTTTCTTT.

This rearrangement joins TRBV5-1 to TRBJ2-2, with D maybe TRBD1 (6 bases). V dropped 2 bases and J dropped 2 bases, with 10 bases sitting between them. CDR3 length: 15 amino acids. Germline V lookup: CDR1 SGHRS, CDR2 YFSETQ. CDR3 protein: CASSFEQGNTGELFF. The DNA of the CDR3 is TGCGCCAGCAGCTTCGAACAGGGCAACACCGGGGAGCTGTTTTTT.

This clone was counted a few times. The chain links TRBV5-1 to TRBJ2-7; 8 bases align to TRBD1. With V trimmed by 3 bases and J by 2 bases, 4 bases remained unmatched. Germline CDR1 reads SGHRS; CDR2 reads YFSETQ. This CDR3 is built from 14 residues. Written as DNA, the CDR3 is TGCGCCAGCAGCTCTGGACAGGGCACCTACGAGCAGTACTTC. Residues: CASSSGQGTYEQYF. Filled out from reference TRBV5-1 and TRBJ2-7, the complete variable domain reads KAGVTQTPRYLIKTRGQQVTLSCSPISGHRSVSWYQQTPGQGLQFLFEYFSETQRNKGNFPGRFSGRQFSNSRSEMNVSTLELGDSALYLCASSSGQGTYEQYFGPGTRLTVT.